This TCR beta chain was captured by sequencing in a study of blood T cell repertoires in COVID-19. For the study at large: Material from acute and convalescent COVID-19 was sourced from the United States, Italy and Spain. Sources were T cells, B-cell-depleted T cells, or PBMCs; the material itself was cDNA or gDNA.

Germline CDR1 and CDR2: LGHNA and YSLEER. Losses at the gene ends were 0 bases for V and 6 bases for J; bases not matched to a gene: 6. There are 15 residues in the CDR3. Per the study methods: Amplifying reference gene primers gave estimates of nucleated cell counts. The protocol was immunoSEQ multiplex PCR, while the TCRdb copy is restricted to in-frame clones and leaves out a portion. The V and J calls and clone size were taken over from that table, and D and trimming were inferred from the DNA. This table has 300,000 to 350,000 clones, around 83% appearing once. This chain links TRBV4-3 with TRBJ1-1; 8 bases are a match to TRBD1. This receptor was obtained from a young man with active or convalescent COVID-19. Sequencing was done on a sample of peripheral blood. CDR3 sequence reads: CASSQDNVRGPEAFF. In nucleotides, the CDR3 is TGCGCCAGCAGCCAAGATAACGTCAGGGGGCCTGAAGCTTTCTTT.